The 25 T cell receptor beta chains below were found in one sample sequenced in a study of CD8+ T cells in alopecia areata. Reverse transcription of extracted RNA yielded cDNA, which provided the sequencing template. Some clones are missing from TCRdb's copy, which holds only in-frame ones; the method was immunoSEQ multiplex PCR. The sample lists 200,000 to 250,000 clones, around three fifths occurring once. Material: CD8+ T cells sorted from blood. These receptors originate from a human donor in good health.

CDR3 sequence reads: CASASGEPDEQYF. The DNA for the CDR3 is TGTGCCAGTGCGAGCGGCGAGCCCGACGAGCAGTACTTC. The V call is TRBV19, the J call TRBJ2-7, with TRBD2 as a possible D gene (5 bases). The CDR3 sequence is 13 residues long. CDR1 and CDR2 (germline): LNHDA, SQIVND (reference sequence). V lost 8 bases, J lost 5 bases, and 16 bases lay in between.

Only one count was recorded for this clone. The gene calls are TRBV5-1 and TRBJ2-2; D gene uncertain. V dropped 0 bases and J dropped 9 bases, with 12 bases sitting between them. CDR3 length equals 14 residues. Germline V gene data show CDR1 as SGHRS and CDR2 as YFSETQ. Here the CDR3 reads CASSLDSELRELFF. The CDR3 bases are TGCGCCAGCAGCTTGGACAGTGAACTAAGGGAGCTGTTTTTT. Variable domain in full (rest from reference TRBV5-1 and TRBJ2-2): KAGVTQTPRYLIKTRGQQVTLSCSPISGHRSVSWYQQTPGQGLQFLFEYFSETQRNKGNFPGRFSGRQFSNSRSEMNVSTLELGDSALYLCASSLDSELRELFFGEGSRLTVL.

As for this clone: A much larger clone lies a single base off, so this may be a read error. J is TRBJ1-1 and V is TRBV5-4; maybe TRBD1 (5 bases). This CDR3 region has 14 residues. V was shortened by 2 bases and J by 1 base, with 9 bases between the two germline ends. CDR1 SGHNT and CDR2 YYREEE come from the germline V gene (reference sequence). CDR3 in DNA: TGTGCCAGCAGCTTTCTTCAGGGGAACACTGAAGCTTTCTTT. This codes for CASSFLQGNTEAFF.

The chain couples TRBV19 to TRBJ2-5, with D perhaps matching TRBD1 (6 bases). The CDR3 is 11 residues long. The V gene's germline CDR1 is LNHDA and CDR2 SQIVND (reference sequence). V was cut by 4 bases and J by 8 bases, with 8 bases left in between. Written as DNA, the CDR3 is TGTGCCAGTAGTAAGGGGGAAACCCAGTACTTC. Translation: CASSKGETQYF.

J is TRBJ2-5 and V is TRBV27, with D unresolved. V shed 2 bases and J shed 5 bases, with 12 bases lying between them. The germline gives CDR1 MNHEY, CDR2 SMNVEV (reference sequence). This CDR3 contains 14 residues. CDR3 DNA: TGTGCCAGCAGTTTAAATCGTGTAGGGGAGACCCAGTACTTC. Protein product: CASSLNRVGETQYF.

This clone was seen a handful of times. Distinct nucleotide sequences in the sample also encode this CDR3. The CDR3 loop is CSATGRTGELFF. DNA of the CDR3: TGCAGCGCGACAGGGCGCACCGGGGAGCTGTTTTTT. This chain uses TRBV29-1 with TRBJ2-2, with TRBD1 identical over 7 bases. There are 12 residues in the CDR3. Germline V CDR1 and CDR2: SQVTM, ANQGSEA. J gave up 4 bases and V 7 bases, and 3 bases lay outside the gene matches.

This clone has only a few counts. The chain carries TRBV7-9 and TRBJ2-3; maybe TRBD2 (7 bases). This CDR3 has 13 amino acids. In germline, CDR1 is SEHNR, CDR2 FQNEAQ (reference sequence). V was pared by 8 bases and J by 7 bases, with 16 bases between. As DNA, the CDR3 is TGTGCCAGCGTGCCGGGGGGCACTAATACGCAGTATTTT. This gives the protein CASVPGGTNTQYF.

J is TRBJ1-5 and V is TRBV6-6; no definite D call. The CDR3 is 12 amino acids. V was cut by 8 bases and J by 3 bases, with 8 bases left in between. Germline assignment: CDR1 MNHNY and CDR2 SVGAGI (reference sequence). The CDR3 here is CASEQPNQPQHF. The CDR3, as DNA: TGTGCCAGCGAGCAGCCCAATCAGCCCCAGCATTTT.

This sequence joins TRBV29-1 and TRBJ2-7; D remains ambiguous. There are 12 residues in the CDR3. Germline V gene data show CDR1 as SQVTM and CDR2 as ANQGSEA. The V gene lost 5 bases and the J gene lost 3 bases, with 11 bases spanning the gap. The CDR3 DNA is TGCAGCGTTTTCGAGGACGGCTACGAGCAGTACTTC. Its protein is CSVFEDGYEQYF.

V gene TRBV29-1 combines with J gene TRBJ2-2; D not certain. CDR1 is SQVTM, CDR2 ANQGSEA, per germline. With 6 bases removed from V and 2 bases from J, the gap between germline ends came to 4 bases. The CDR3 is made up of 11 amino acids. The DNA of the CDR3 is TGCAGCGTGTATAACACCGGGGAGCTGTTTTTT. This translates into CSVYNTGELFF.

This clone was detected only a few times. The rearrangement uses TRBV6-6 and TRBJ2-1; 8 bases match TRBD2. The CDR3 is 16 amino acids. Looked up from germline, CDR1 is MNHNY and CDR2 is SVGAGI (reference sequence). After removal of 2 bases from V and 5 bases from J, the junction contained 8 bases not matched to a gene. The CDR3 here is CASSYAYRGGDNEQFF. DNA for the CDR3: TGTGCCAGCAGTTACGCCTACCGGGGGGGGGACAATGAGCAGTTCTTC.

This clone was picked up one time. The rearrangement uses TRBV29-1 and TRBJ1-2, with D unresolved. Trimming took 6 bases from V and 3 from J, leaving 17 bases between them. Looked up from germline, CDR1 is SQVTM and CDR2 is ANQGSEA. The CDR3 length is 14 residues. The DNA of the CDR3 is TGCAGCGTACCGACAAGCCCTGGGGACTATGGCTACACCTTC. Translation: CSVPTSPGDYGYTF.

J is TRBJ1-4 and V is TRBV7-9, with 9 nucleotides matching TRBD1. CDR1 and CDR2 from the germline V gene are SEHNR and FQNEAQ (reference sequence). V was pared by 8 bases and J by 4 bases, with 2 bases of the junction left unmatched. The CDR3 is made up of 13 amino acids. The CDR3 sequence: CASRDRVNEKLFF. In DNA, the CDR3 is TGTGCCAGCCGGGACAGGGTTAATGAAAAACTGTTTTTT.

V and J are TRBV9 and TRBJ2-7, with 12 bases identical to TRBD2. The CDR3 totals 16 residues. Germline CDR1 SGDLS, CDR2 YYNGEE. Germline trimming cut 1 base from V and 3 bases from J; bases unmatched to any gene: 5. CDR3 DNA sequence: TGTGCCAGCAGCGTAAGCGCTAGCGGGGGGGTCTACGAGCAGTACTTC. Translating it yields CASSVSASGGVYEQYF.

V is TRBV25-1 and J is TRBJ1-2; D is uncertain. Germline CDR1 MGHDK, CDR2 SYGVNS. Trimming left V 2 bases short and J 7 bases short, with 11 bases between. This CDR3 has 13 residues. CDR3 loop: CASSELPVGGYTF. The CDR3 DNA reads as TGTGCCAGCAGTGAACTTCCAGTTGGTGGCTACACCTTC.

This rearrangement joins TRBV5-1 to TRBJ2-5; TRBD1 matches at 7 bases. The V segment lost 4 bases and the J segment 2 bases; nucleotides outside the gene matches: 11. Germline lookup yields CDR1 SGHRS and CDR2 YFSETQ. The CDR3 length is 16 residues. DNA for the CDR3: TGCGCCAGCAGCCCGGAATGGGACAGCCATCAAGAGACCCAGTACTTC. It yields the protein CASSPEWDSHQETQYF.

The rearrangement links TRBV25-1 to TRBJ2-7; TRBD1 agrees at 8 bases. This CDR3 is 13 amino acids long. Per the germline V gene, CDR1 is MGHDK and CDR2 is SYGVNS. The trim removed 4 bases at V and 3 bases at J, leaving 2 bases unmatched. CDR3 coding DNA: TGTGCCAGCAGTGTGACAGGGGACTACGAGCAGTACTTC. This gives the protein CASSVTGDYEQYF.

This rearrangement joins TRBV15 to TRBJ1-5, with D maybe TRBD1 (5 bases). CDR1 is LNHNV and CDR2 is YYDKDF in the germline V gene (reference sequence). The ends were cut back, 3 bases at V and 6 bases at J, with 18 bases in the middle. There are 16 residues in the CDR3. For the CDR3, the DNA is TGTGCCACCAGCAGGGATACCAGGGAAATAGGTCAGCCCCAGCATTTT. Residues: CATSRDTREIGQPQHF.

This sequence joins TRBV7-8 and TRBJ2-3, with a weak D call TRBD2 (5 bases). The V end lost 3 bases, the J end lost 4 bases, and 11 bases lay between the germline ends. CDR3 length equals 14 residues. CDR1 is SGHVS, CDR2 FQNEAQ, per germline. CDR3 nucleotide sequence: TGTGCCAGCAGCTTCCTAGAGGGTGCAGATACGCAGTATTTT. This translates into CASSFLEGADTQYF.

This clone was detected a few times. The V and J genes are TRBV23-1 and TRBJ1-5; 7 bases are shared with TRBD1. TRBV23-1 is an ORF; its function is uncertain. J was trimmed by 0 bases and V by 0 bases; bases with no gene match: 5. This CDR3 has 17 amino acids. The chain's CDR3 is CASSQSDRYYSNQPQHF. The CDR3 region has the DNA TGCGCCAGCAGTCAATCGGACAGGTATTATAGCAATCAGCCCCAGCATTTT.

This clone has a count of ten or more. The DNA for the CDR3 is TGCGCCAGCAGCCCCGGCGTGGATCGCGGGGGCCAGTACTTC. Amino acids: CASSPGVDRGGQYF. The chain couples TRBV4-1 to TRBJ2-5; 7 nucleotides agree with TRBD2. The CDR3 contains 14 residues. V shed 4 bases and J 10 bases; nucleotides not matched to a gene: 12. The germline V gene has CDR1 MGHRA and CDR2 YSYEKL.

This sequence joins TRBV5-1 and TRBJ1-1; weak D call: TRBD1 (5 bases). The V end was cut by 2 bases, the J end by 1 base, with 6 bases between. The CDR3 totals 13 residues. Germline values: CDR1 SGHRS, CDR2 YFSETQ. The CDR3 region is CASSFDRNTEAFF. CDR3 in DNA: TGCGCCAGCAGCTTCGACAGGAACACTGAAGCTTTCTTT. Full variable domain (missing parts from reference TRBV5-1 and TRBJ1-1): KAGVTQTPRYLIKTRGQQVTLSCSPISGHRSVSWYQQTPGQGLQFLFEYFSETQRNKGNFPGRFSGRQFSNSRSEMNVSTLELGDSALYLCASSFDRNTEAFFGQGTRLTVV.

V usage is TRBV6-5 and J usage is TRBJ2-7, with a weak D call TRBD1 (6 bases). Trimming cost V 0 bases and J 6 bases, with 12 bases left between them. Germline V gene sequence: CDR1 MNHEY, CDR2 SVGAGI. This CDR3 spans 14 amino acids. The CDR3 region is CASSYSNRGIEQYF. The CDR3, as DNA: TGTGCCAGCAGTTACTCGAATAGGGGGATCGAGCAGTACTTC.

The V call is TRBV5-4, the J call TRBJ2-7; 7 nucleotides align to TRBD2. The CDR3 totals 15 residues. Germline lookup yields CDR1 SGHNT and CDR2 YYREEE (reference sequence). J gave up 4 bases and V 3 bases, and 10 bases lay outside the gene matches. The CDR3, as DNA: TGTGCCAGCAGCTCCCTCGGGCGGGAGAAGTACGAGCAGTACTTC. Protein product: CASSSLGREKYEQYF. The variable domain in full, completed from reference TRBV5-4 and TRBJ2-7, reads ETGVTQSPTHLIKTRGQQVTLRCSSQSGHNTVSWYQQALGQGPQFIFQYYREEENGRGNFPPRFSGLQFPNYSSELNVNALELDDSALYLCASSSLGREKYEQYFGPGTRLTVT.

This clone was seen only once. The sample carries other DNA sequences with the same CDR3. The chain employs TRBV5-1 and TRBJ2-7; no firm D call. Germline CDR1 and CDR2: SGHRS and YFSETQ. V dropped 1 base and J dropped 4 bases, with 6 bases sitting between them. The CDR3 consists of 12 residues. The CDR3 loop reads CASSLPGYEQYF. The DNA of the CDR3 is TGCGCCAGCAGCTTGCCGGGTTACGAGCAGTACTTC.